This T cell receptor beta chain originates from a study of blood T cell repertoires in COVID-19. Study in general: Samples taken during acute and convalescent COVID-19 were collected in the United States, Italy and Spain. Nucleic acid was either cDNA or gDNA, and it came from T cells, B-cell-depleted T cells, or PBMCs.

The germline V gene has CDR1 SNHLY and CDR2 FYNNEI. V shed 6 bases and J 2 bases; nucleotides not matched to a gene: 4. The CDR3 is 16 residues long. Authors' processing steps: Using reference gene primer amplification, nucleated cell counts were estimated. Profiled with immunoSEQ multiplex PCR; TCRdb holds only in-frame clones, not every one. That table furnishes V, J and clone size, whereas the DNA furnished D and trimming. The repertoire holds about 76,000 clones, with over 70% as singletons. The clonotype comes from a man aged 45-65 years with active COVID-19. The material sequenced was peripheral blood. V is TRBV2 and J is TRBJ1-4; 12 nucleotides align to TRBD1. CDR3 DNA sequence: TGTGCCAGCAGGTCGGGACAGGGGGCTACTAATGAAAAACTGTTTTTT. Translated: CASRSGQGATNEKLFF.